This T cell receptor beta chain emerged from a study of T cells after yellow fever vaccination. Study-level results: Just a small share of clonotypes turned up in the CD4 compartment as well as the CD8 compartment.

TCRdb redid the calling of the 5' RACE reads with MiXCR, one entry per CDR3 protein. Here the sample spans about 50,000 distinct CDR3 sequences, approximately 6.5% being singletons. J gave up 7 bases and V 4 bases, and 3 bases lay outside the gene matches. CDR3 length: 13 residues. The germline CDR1 and CDR2 sequences are MGHRA and YSYEKL. This clonotype was found many times. Its matching antigen is unknown. This material consisted of CD8+ T cells sorted from PBMCs, taken on the day of the first yellow fever vaccination. This receptor was obtained from a man between 18 and 35 years old who received the YFV17D yellow fever vaccine. V usage is TRBV4-1 and J usage is TRBJ2-7; the match to TRBD2 covers 11 bases. The CDR3 loop reads CASSPSGGTEQYF. The CDR3 coding sequence is TGCGCCAGCAGCCCTAGCGGGGGGACGGAGCAGTACTTC.